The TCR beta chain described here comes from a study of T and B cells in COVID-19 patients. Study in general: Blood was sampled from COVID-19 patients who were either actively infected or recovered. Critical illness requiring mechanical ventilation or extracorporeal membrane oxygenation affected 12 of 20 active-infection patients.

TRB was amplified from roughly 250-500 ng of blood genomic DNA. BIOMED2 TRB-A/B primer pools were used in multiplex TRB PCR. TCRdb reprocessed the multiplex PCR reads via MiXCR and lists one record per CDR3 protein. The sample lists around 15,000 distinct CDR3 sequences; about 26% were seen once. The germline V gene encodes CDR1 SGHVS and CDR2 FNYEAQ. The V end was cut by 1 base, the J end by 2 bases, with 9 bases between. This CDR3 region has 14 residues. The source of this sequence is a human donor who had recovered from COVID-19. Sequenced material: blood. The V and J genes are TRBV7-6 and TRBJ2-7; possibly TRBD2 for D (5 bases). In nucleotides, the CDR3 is TGTGCCAGCAGCTTAGACGGGGTTACCTACGAGCAGTACTTC. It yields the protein CASSLDGVTYEQYF.